This TCR beta chain stems from a study of blood T cell repertoires in COVID-19. As for the study in general: From the United States, Italy and Spain came samples of acute and convalescent COVID-19. PBMCs, B-cell-depleted T cells, or T cells were the source of the cDNA or gDNA that made up the material.

The V end was cut by 4 bases, the J end by 3 bases, with 17 bases between. The germline CDR1 and CDR2 sequences are GTSNPN and SVGIG (reference sequence). This CDR3 has 15 residues. While infection was still active, Seattle patients were enrolled and then followed longitudinally. Study processing details: Amplification with reference gene primers provided the estimates of nucleated cell counts. TCRdb's copy holds only in-frame clones and misses some; the assay was immunoSEQ multiplex PCR. V and J calls and clone size are those listed in that table; D and trimming were worked out from the DNA. This repertoire shows 300,000 to 350,000 clones, about nine tenths found once; its top ten account for 6% to 8%. This clone was counted once.

Material for sequencing was peripheral blood. The chain is built from TRBV30 and TRBJ2-3, with D maybe TRBD2 (7 bases). This TCR was recovered from a woman aged 70-85 years with COVID-19, enrolled during active disease. The CDR3 protein is CAWTWGRGGTDTQYF. As DNA, the CDR3 is TGTGCCTGGACATGGGGGAGGGGGGGAACAGATACGCAGTATTTT.